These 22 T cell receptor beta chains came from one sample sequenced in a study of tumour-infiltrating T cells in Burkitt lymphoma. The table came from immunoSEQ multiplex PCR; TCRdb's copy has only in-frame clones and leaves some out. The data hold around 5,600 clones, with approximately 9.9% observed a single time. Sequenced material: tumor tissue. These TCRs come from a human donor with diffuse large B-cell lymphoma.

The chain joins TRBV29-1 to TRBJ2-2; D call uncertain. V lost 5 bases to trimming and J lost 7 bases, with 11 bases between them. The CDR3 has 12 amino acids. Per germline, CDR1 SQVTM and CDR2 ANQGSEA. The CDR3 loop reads CSVFQRGGELFF. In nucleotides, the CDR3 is TGCAGCGTTTTCCAACGCGGCGGGGAGCTGTTTTTT.

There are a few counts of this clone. CDR3 sequence reads: CSVAGQGASPFSYNEQFF. CDR3 in DNA: TGCAGCGTCGCAGGACAGGGGGCGTCTCCGTTCTCCTACAATGAGCAGTTCTTC. The chain recombines TRBV29-1 with TRBJ2-1, with 11 bases aligning to TRBD1. The trim removed 6 bases at V and 0 bases at J, leaving 13 bases unmatched. Germline V gene lookup returns CDR1 SQVTM and CDR2 ANQGSEA. This CDR3 region has 18 residues.

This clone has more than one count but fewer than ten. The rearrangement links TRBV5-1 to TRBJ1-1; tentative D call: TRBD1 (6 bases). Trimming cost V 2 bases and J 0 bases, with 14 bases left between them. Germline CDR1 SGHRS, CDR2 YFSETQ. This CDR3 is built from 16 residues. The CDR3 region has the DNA TGCGCCAGCAGCTTATCCGGGGGCAGTTTGAACACTGAAGCTTTCTTT. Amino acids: CASSLSGGSLNTEAFF.

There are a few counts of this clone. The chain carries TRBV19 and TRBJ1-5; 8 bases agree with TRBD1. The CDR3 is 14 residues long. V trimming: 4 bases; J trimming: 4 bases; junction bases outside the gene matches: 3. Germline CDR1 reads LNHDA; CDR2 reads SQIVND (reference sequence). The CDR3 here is CASSTGQGNQPQHF. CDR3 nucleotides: TGTGCCAGTAGTACAGGACAGGGAAATCAGCCCCAGCATTTT.

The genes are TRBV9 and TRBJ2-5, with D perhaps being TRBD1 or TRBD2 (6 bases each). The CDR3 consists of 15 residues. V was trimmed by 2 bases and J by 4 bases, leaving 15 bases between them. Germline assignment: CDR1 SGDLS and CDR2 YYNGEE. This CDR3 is CASSVGALGGETQYF. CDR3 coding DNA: TGTGCCAGCAGCGTGGGGGCTTTGGGAGGAGAGACCCAGTACTTC.

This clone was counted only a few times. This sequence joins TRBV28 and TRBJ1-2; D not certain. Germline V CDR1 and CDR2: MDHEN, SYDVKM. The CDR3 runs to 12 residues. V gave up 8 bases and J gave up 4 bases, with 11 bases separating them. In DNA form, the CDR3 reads TGTGCCAGCTATAGCTTGGGCTATGGCTACACCTTC. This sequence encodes CASYSLGYGYTF.

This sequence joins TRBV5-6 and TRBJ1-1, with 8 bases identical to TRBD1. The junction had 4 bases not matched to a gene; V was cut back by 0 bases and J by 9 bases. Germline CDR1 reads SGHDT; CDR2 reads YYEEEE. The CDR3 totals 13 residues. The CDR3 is CASSLAQGDKAFF. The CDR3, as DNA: TGTGCCAGCAGCTTGGCACAGGGGGATAAAGCTTTCTTT. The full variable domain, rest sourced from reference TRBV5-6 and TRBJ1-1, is DAGVTQSPTHLIKTRGQQVTLRCSPKSGHDTVSWYQQALGQGPQFIFQYYEEEERQRGNFPDRFSGHQFPNYSSELNVNALLLGDSALYLCASSLAQGDKAFFGQGTRLTVV.

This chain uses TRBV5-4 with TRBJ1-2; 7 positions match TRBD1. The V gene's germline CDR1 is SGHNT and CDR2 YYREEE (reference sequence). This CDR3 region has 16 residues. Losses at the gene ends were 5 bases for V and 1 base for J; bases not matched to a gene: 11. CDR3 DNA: TGTGCCAGCAGTCCCATATCAGGGGGATTTAACTATGGCTACACCTTC. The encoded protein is CASSPISGGFNYGYTF.

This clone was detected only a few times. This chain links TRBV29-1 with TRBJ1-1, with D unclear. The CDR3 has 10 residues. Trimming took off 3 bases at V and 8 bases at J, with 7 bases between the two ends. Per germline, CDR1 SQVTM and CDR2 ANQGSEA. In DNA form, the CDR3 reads TGCAGCGTTGACCAGAGAGAAGCTTTCTTT. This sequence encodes CSVDQREAFF. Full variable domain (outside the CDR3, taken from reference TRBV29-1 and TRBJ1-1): SAVISQKPSRDICQRGTSLTIQCQVDSQVTMMFWYRQQPGQSLTLIATANQGSEATYESGFVIDKFPISRPNLTFSTLTVSNMSPEDSSIYLCSVDQREAFFGQGTRLTVV.

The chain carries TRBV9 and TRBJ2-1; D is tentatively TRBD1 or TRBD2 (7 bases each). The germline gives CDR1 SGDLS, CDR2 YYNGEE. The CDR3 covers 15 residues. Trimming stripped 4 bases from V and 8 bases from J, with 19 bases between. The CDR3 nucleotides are TGTGCCAGCAGCCCCGGGGGGACAGCCTGGGATGAGCAGTTCTTC. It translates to CASSPGGTAWDEQFF.

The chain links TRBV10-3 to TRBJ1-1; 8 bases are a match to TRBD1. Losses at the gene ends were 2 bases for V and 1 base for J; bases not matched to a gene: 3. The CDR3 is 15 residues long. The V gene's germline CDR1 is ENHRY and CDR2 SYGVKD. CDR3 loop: CAISEQDRGNTEAFF. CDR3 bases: TGTGCCATCAGTGAGCAAGACAGGGGGAACACTGAAGCTTTCTTT.

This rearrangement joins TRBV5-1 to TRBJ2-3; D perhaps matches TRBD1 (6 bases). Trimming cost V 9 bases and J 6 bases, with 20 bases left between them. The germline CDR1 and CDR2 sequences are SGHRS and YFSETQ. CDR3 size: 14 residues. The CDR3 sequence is CATSETGGTDTQYF. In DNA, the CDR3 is TGCGCCACCTCGGAGACAGGTGGAACGGATACGCAGTATTTT.

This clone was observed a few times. The CDR3 DNA follows: TGTGCCAGCAGTGAACTTCGACTAGTAAAGACCCAGTACTTC. Translated: CASSELRLVKTQYF. The rearrangement uses TRBV6-1 and TRBJ2-5; possible D gene TRBD2, 6 bases. This CDR3 is 14 amino acids long. Trimming left V 2 bases short and J 6 bases short, with 13 bases between. Looked up from germline, CDR1 is MNHNS and CDR2 is SASEGT.

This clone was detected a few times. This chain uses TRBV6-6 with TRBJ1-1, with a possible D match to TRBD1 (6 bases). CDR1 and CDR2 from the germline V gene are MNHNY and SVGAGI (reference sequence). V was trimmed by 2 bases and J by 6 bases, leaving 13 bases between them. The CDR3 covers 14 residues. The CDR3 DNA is TGTGCCAGCAGTTACGGTCGGGGGGCTGCTGAAGCTTTCTTT. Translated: CASSYGRGAAEAFF.

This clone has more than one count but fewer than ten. CDR3 sequence: CAARGGQETQYF. Written as DNA, the CDR3 is TGTGCCGCTAGGGGCGGCCAAGAGACCCAGTACTTC. The chain has TRBV7-9 and TRBJ2-5; tentative D call: TRBD1 (5 bases). Between the trimmed V and J ends, which lost 11 bases and 1 base, there was a span of 11 bases. The CDR3 runs 12 residues. Germline values: CDR1 SEHNR, CDR2 FQNEAQ (reference sequence).

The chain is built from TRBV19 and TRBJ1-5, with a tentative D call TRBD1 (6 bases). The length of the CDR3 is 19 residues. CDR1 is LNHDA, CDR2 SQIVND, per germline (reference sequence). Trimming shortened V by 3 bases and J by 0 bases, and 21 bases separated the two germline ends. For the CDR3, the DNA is TGTGCCAGTAGTATGACAGGCCCTGTTCCTTTTTATAGCAATCAGCCCCAGCATTTT. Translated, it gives CASSMTGPVPFYSNQPQHF.

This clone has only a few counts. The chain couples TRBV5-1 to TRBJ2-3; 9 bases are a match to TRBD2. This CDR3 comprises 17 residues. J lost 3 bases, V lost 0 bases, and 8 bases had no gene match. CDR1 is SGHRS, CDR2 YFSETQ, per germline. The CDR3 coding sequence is TGCGCCAGCAGCTTGGAATTAGGGCTAGCGGGGACAGATACGCAGTATTTT. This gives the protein CASSLELGLAGTDTQYF.

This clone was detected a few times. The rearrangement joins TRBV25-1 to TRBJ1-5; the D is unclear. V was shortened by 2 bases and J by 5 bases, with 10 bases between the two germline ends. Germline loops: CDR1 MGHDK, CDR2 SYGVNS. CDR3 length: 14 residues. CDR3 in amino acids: CASSERTVDQPQHF. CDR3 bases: TGTGCCAGCAGTGAACGGACTGTCGATCAGCCCCAGCATTTT.

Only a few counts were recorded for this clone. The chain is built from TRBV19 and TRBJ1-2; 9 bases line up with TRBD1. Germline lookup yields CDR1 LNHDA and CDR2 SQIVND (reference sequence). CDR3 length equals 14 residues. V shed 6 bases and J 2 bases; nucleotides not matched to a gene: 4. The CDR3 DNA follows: TGTGCCAGTAGCCGGGGACAGGGAAACTATGGCTACACCTTC. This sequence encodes CASSRGQGNYGYTF.

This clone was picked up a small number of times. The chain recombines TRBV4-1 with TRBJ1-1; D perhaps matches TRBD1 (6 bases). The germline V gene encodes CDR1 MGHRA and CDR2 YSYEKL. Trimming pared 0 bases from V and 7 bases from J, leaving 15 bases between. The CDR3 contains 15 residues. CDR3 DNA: TGCGCCAGCAGCCAAGATGCCGGGGGCTCGGGTGAAGCTTTCTTT. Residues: CASSQDAGGSGEAFF.

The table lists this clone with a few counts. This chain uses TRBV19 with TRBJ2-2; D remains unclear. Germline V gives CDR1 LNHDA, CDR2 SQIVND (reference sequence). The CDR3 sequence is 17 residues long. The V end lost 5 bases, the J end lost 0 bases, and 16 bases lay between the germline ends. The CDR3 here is CASSRFSLPTNTGELFF. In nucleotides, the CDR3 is TGTGCCAGTAGTCGTTTCAGCCTACCCACGAACACCGGGGAGCTGTTTTTT.

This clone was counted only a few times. This chain's CDR3 is CASSADRGPSGANVLTF. As DNA, the CDR3 is TGCGCCAGCAGTGCTGACAGGGGGCCATCTGGGGCCAACGTCCTGACTTTC. This sequence joins TRBV10-2 and TRBJ2-6; 10 positions match TRBD1. V shed 4 bases and J 1 base; nucleotides not matched to a gene: 4. Germline V CDR1 and CDR2: WSHSY, SAAADI. The CDR3 has 17 amino acids.